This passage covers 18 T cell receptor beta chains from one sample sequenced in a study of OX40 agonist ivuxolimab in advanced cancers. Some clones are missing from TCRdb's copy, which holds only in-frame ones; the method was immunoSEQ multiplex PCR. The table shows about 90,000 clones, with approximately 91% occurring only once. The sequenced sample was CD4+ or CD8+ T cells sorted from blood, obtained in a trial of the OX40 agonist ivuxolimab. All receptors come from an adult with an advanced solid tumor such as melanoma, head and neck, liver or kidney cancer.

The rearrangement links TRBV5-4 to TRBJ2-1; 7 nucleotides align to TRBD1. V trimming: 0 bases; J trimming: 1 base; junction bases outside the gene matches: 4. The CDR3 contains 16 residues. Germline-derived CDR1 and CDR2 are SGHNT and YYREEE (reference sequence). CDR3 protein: CASSLGGQPSYNEQFF. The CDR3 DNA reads TGTGCCAGCAGCTTGGGGGGACAGCCTTCCTACAATGAGCAGTTCTTC.

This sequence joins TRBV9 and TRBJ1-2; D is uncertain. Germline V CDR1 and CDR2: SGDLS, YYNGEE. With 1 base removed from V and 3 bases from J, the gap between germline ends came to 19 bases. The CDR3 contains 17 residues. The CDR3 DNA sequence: TGTGCCAGCAGCGTACGGCAGGCCTTCGATCCCGACTATGGCTACACCTTC. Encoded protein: CASSVRQAFDPDYGYTF.

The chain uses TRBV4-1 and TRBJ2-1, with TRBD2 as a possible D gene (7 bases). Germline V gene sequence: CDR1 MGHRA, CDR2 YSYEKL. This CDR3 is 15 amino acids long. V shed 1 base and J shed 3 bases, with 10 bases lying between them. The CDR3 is CASSQGGGYYNEQFF. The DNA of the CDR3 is TGCGCCAGCAGCCAAGGGGGGGGCTACTACAATGAGCAGTTCTTC.

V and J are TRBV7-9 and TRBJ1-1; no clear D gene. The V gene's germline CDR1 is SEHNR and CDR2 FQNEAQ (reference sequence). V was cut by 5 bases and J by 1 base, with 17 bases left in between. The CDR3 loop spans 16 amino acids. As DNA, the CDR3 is TGTGCCAGCAGCCCACTTTGGGCAAAATGGAACACTGAAGCTTTCTTT. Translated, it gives CASSPLWAKWNTEAFF.

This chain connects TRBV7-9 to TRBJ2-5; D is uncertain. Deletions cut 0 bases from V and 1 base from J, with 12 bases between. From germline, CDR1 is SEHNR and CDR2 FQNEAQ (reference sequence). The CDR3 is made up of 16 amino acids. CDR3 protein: CASSLALTKSQETQYF. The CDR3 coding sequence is TGTGCCAGCAGCTTAGCGCTGACGAAAAGCCAAGAGACCCAGTACTTC.

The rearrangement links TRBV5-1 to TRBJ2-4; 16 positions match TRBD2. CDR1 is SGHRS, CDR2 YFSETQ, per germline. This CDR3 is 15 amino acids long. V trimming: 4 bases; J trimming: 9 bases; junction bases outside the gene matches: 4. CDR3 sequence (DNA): TGCGCCAGCAGCCCGGGACTAGCGGGAGGGGGCATTCAGTACTTC. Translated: CASSPGLAGGGIQYF. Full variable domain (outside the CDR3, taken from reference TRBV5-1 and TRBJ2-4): KAGVTQTPRYLIKTRGQQVTLSCSPISGHRSVSWYQQTPGQGLQFLFEYFSETQRNKGNFPGRFSGRQFSNSRSEMNVSTLELGDSALYLCASSPGLAGGGIQYFGAGTRLSVL.

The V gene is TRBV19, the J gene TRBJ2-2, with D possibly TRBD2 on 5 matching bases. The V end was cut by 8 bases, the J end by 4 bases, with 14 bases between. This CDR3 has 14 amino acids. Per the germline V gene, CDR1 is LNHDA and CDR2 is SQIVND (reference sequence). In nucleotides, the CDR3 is TGTGCCAGTTATACCGGGGTAGGCACCGGGGAGCTGTTTTTT. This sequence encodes CASYTGVGTGELFF.

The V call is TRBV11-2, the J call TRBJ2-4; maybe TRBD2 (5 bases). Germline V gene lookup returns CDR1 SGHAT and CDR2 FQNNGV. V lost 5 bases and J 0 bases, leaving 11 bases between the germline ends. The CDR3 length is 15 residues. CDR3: CASSLGSVAKNIQYF. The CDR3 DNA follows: TGTGCCAGCAGCCTAGGGAGTGTAGCCAAAAACATTCAGTACTTC. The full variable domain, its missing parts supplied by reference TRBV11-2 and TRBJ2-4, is EAGVAQSPRYKIIEKRQSVAFWCNPISGHATLYWYQQILGQGPKLLIQFQNNGVVDDSQLPKDRFSAERLKGVDSTLKIQPAKLEDSAVYLCASSLGSVAKNIQYFGAGTRLSVL.

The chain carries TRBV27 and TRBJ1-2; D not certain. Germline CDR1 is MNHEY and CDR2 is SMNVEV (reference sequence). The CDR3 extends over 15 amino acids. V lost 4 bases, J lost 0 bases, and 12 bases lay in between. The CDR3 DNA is TGTGCCAGCAGTTATTCCCCCCGCCCTAACTATGGCTACACCTTC. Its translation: CASSYSPRPNYGYTF.

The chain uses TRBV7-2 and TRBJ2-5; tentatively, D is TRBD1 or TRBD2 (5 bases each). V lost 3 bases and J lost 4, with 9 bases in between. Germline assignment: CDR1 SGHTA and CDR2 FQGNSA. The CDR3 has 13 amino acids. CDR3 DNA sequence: TGTGCCAGCAGCTTGTTGAGGGGAGAGACCCAGTACTTC. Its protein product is CASSLLRGETQYF.

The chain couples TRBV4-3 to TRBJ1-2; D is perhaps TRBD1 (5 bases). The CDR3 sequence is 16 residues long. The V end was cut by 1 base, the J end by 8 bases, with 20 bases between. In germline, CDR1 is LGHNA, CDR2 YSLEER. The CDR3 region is CASSQGERSGVGGYTF. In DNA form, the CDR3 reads TGCGCCAGCAGCCAAGGGGAGCGTTCGGGGGTTGGAGGCTACACCTTC.

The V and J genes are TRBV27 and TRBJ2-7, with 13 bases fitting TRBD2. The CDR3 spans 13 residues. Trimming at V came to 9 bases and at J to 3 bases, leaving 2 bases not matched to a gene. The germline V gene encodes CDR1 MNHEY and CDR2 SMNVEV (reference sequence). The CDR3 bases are TGTGCCAGTAGACTAGCGGGAGGCTACGAGCAGTACTTC. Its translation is CASRLAGGYEQYF.

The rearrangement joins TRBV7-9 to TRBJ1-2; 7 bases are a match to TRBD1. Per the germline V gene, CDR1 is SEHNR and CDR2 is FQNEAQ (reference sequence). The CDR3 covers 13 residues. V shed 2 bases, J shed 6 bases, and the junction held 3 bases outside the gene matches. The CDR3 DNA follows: TGTGCCAGCAGCTTAATTACAGGGGATGGCTACACCTTC. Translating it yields CASSLITGDGYTF.

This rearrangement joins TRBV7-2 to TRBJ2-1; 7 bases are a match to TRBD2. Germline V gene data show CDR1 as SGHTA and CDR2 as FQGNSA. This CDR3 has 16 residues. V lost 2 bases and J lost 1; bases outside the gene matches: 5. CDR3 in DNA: TGTGCCAGCAGCTTAAGGGCGGGAGTATCCTACAATGAGCAGTTCTTC. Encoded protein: CASSLRAGVSYNEQFF.

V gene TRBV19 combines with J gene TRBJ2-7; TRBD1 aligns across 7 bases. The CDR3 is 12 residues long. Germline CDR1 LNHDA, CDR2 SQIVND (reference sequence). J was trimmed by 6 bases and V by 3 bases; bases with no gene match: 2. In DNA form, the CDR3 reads TGTGCCAGTAGTATTACAGGGGCCGAGCAGTACTTC. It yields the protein CASSITGAEQYF.

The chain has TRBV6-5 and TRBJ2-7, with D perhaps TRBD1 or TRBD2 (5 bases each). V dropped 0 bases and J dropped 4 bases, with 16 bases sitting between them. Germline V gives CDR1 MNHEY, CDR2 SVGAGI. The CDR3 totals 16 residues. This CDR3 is CASSYSIDSGGYEQYF. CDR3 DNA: TGTGCCAGCAGTTACTCGATTGATTCTGGGGGTTACGAGCAGTACTTC.

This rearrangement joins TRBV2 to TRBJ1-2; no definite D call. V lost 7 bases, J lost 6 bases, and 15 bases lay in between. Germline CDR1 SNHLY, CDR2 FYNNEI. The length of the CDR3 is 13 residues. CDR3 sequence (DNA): TGTGCCAGCACCCCCCTAGGTTTTGATGGCTACACCTTC. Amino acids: CASTPLGFDGYTF. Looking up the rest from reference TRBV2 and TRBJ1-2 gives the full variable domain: EPEVTQTPSHQVTQMGQEVILRCVPISNHLYFYWYRQILGQKVEFLVSFYNNEISEKSEIFDDQFSVERPDGSNFTLKIRSTKLEDSAMYFCASTPLGFDGYTFGSGTRLTVV.

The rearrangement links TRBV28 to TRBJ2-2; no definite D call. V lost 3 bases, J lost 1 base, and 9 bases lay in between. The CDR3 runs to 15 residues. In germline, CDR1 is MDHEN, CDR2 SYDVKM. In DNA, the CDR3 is TGTGCCAGCAGTTTTTCCGGACGGAACACCGGGGAGCTGTTTTTT. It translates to CASSFSGRNTGELFF.